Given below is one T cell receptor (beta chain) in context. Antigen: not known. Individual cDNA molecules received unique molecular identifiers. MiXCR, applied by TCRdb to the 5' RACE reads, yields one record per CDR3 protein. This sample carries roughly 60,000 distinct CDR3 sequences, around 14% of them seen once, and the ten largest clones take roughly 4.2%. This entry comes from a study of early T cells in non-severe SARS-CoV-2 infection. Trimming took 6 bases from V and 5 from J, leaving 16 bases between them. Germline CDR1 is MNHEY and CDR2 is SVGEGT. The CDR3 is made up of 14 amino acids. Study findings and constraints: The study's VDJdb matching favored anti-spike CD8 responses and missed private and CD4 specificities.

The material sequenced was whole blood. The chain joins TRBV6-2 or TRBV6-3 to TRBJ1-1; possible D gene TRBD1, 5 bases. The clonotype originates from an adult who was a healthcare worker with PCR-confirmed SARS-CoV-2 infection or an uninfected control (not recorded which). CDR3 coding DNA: TGTGCCAGCAGAAACAGGTCTTATCGTACTGAAGCTTTCTTT. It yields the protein CASRNRSYRTEAFF.